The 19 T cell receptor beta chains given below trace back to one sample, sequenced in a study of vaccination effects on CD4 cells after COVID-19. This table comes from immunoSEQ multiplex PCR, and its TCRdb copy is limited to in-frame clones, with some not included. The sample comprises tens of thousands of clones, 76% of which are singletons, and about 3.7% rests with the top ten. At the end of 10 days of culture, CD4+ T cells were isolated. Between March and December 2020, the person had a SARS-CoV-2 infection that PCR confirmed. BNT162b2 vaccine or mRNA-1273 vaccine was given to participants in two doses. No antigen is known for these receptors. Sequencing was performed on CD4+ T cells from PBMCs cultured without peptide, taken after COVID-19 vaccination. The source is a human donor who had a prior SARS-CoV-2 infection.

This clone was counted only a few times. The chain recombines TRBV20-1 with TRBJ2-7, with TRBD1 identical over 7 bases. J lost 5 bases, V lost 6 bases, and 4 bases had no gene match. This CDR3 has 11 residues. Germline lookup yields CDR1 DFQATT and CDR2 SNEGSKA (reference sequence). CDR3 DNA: TGCAGTGCGACAGGGCCCAACGAGCAGTACTTC. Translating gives CSATGPNEQYF.

CDR3 sequence: CAWRPRGGSTDTQYF. CDR3 coding DNA: TGTGCCTGGAGGCCCCGGGGGGGGAGCACAGATACGCAGTATTTT. V is TRBV30 and J is TRBJ2-3; 8 bases are shared with TRBD2. V shed 3 bases, J shed 0 bases, and the junction held 5 bases outside the gene matches. Germline loops: CDR1 GTSNPN, CDR2 SVGIG (reference sequence). The CDR3 extends over 15 amino acids.

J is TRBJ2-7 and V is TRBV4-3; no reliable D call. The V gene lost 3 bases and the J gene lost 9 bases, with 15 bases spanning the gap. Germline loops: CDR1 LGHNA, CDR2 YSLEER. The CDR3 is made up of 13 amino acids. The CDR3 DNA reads TGCGCCAGCAGCCAGGACCGTGGCGTTGGGCAGTACTTC. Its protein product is CASSQDRGVGQYF.

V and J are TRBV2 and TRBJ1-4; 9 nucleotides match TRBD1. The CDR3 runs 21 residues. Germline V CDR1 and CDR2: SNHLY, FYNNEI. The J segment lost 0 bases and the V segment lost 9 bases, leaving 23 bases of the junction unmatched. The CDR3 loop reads CARSAQGAFALLDATNEKLFF. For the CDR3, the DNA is TGTGCCAGGAGCGCACAGGGGGCCTTCGCCCTTTTGGATGCAACTAATGAAAAACTGTTTTTT.

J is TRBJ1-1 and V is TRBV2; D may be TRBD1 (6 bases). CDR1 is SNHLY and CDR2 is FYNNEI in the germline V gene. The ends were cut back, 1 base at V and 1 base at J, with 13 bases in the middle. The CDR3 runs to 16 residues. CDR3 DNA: TGTGCCAGCAGTGAAGACTTGGGGGCTGGGAACACTGAAGCTTTCTTT. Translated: CASSEDLGAGNTEAFF. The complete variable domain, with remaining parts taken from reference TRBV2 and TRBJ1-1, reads EPEVTQTPSHQVTQMGQEVILRCVPISNHLYFYWYRQILGQKVEFLVSFYNNEISEKSEIFDDQFSVERPDGSNFTLKIRSTKLEDSAMYFCASSEDLGAGNTEAFFGQGTRLTVV.

The CDR3, as DNA: TGTGCCAGCAGCTTAGTTGGACAGAGCTACGAGCAGTACTTC. It specifies CASSLVGQSYEQYF. The chain uses TRBV7-9 and TRBJ2-7; possibly TRBD1 for D (6 bases). From germline, CDR1 is SEHNR and CDR2 FQNEAQ (reference sequence). The CDR3 has 14 amino acids. V gave up 1 base and J gave up 3 bases, with 10 bases separating them.

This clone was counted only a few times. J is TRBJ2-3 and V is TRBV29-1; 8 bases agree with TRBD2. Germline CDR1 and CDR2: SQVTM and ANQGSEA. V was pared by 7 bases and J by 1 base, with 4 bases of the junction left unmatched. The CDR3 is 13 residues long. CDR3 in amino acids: CSGDSGGTDTQYF. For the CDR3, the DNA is TGCAGCGGGGATAGCGGGGGCACAGATACGCAGTATTTT.

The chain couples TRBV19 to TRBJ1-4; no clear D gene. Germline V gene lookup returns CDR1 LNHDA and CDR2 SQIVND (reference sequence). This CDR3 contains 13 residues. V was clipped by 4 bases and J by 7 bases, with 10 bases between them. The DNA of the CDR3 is TGTGCCAGTAGTACCACATGGGGTGAAAAACTGTTTTTT. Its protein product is CASSTTWGEKLFF.

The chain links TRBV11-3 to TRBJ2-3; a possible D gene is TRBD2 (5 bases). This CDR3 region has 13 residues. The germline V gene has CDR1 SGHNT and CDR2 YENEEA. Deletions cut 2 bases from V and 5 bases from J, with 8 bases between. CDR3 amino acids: CASSLRAGDTQYF. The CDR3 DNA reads TGTGCCAGCAGCTTAAGGGCGGGAGATACGCAGTATTTT.

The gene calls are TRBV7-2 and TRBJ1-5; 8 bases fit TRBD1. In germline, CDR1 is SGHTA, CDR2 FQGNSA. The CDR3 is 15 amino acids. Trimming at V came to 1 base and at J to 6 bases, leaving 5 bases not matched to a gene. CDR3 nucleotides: TGTGCCAGCAGCTTAGTCAGGGGGCCGATTCAGCCCCAGCATTTT. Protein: CASSLVRGPIQPQHF.

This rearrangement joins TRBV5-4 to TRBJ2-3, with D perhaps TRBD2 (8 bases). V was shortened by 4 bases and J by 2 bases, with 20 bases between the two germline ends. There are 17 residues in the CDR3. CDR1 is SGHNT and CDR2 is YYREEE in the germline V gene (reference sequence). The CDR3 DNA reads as TGTGCCAGCAGCCGGAGGGGGCGGGGGGCCGTCACAGATACGCAGTATTTT. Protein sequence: CASSRRGRGAVTDTQYF. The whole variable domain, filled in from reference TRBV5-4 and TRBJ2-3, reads ETGVTQSPTHLIKTRGQQVTLRCSSQSGHNTVSWYQQALGQGPQFIFQYYREEENGRGNFPPRFSGLQFPNYSSELNVNALELDDSALYLCASSRRGRGAVTDTQYFGPGTRLTVL.

The chain's CDR3 is CASSMRTGSSYEQYF. Written as DNA, the CDR3 is TGTGCCAGTAGCATGAGGACAGGAAGTTCCTACGAGCAGTACTTC. The chain links TRBV19 to TRBJ2-7, with 7 bases lining up with TRBD1. The CDR3 is 15 amino acids. Germline V gene sequence: CDR1 LNHDA, CDR2 SQIVND (reference sequence). V was clipped by 6 bases and J by 1 base; unmatched bases: 9.

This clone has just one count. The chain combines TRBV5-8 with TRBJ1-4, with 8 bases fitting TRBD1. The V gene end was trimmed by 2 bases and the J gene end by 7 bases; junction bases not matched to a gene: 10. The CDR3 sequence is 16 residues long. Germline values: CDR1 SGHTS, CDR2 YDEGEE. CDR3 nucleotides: TGTGCCAGCAGCTTTCACCGGACAGGGAGCAGTGAAAAACTGTTTTTT. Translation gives CASSFHRTGSSEKLFF.

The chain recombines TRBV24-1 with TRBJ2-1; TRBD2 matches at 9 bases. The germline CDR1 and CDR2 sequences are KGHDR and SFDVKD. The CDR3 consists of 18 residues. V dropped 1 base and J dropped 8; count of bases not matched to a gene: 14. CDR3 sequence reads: CATSDLPPLAGALHEQFF. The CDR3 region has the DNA TGTGCCACCAGTGATTTACCCCCATTAGCGGGAGCTTTACATGAGCAGTTCTTC.

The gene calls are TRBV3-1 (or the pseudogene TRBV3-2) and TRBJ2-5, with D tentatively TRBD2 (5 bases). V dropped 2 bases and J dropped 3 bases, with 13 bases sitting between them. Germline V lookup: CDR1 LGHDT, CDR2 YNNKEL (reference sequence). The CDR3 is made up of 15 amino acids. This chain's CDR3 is CASSQYLAIKETQYF. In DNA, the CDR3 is TGTGCCAGCAGCCAATATCTAGCCATCAAAGAGACCCAGTACTTC.

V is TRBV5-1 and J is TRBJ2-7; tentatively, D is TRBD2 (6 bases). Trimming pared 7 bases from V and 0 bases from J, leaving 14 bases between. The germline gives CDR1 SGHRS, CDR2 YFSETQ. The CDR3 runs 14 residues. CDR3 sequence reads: CASSVGGSSYEQYF. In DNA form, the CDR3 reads TGCGCCAGCTCGGTCGGAGGGAGCTCCTACGAGCAGTACTTC.

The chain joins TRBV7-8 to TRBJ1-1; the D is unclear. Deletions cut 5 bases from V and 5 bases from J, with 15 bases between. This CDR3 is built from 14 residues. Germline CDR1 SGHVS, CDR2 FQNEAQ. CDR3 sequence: CASSPGRVGTEAFF. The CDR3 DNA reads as TGTGCCAGCAGCCCCGGGAGGGTTGGAACTGAAGCTTTCTTT.

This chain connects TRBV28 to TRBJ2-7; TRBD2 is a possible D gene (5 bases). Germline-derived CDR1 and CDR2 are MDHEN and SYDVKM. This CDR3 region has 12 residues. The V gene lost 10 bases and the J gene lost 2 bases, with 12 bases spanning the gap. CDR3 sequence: CATWTAPYEQYF. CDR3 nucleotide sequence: TGTGCCACATGGACTGCCCCCTACGAGCAGTACTTC. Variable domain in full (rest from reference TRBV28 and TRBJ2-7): DVKVTQSSRYLVKRTGEKVFLECVQDMDHENMFWYRQDPGLGLRLIYFSYDVKMKEKGDIPEGYSVSREKKERFSLILESASTNQTSMYLCATWTAPYEQYFGPGTRLTVT.

CDR3 loop: CASGRTGQINEKLFF. In DNA, the CDR3 is TGTGCTAGTGGCCGAACAGGACAGATTAATGAAAAACTGTTTTTT. The chain is built from TRBV12-5 and TRBJ1-4, with D possibly being TRBD1 (6 bases). The CDR3 runs to 15 residues. Per the germline V gene, CDR1 is LGHNT and CDR2 is FRNRAP. The V gene lost 6 bases and the J gene lost 4 bases, with 15 bases spanning the gap.